This T cell receptor (beta chain) emerged from a study of control samples from healthy donors and cancer patients. The repertoire was sequenced with immunoSEQ multiplex PCR; TCRdb's copy has only in-frame clones and lacks some. The data hold 150,000 to 200,000 clones, with just over 90% observed a single time. Germline values: CDR1 SGHTA, CDR2 FQGNSA. The V end was cut by 4 bases, the J end by 3 bases, with 13 bases between. CDR3 length: 15 residues. Sequencing was carried out using blood. The TCR originated in a man aged 30 to 39 in good health. V and J are TRBV7-2 and TRBJ1-5; D may be TRBD1 (5 bases). The DNA of the CDR3 is TGTGCCAGCAGCTCCGGGGGGGGTTCCAATCAGCCCCAGCATTTT. It yields the protein CASSSGGGSNQPQHF.